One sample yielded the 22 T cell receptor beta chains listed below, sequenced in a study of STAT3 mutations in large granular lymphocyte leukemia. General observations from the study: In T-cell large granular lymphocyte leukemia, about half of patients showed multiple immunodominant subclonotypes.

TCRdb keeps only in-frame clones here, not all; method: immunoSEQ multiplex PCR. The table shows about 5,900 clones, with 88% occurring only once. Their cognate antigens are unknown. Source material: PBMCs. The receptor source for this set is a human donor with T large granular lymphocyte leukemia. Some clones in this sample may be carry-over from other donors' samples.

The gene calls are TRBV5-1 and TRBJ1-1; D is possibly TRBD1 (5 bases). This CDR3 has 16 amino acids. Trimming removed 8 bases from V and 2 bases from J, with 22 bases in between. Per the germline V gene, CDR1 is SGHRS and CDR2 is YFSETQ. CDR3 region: CASAIGWGILNTEAFF. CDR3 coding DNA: TGCGCCAGTGCCATCGGGTGGGGCATACTAAACACTGAAGCTTTCTTT.

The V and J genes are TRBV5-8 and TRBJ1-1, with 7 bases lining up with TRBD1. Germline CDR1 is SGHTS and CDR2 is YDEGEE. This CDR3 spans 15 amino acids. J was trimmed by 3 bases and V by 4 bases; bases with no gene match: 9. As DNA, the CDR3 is TGTGCCAGCAGCCCTGGACAGGCGGGGGACACTGAAGCTTTCTTT. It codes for CASSPGQAGDTEAFF.

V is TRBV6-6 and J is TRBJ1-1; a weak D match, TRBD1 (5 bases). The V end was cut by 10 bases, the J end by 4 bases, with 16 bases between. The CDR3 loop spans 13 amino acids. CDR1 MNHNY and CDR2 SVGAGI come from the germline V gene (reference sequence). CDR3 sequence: CATRREKGTEAFF. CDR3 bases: TGTGCCACCCGCAGGGAAAAGGGCACTGAAGCTTTCTTT.

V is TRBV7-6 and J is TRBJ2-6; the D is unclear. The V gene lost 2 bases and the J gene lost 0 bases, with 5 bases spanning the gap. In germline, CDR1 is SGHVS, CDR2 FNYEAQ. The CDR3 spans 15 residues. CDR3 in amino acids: CASSLLGSGANVLTF. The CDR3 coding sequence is TGTGCCAGCAGCTTATTGGGCTCTGGGGCCAACGTCCTGACTTTC. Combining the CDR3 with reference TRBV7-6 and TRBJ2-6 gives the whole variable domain GAGVSQSPRYKVTKRGQDVALRCDPISGHVSLYWYRQALGQGPEFLTYFNYEAQQDKSGLPNDRFSAERPEGSISTLTIQRTEQRDSAMYRCASSLLGSGANVLTFGAGSRLTVL.

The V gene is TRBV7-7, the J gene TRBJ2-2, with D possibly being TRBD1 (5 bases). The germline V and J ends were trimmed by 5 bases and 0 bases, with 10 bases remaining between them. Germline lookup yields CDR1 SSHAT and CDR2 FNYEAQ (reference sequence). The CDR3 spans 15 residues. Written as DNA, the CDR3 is TGTGCCAGCAGCCCCCGACAGACGAACACCGGGGAGCTGTTTTTT. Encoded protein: CASSPRQTNTGELFF.

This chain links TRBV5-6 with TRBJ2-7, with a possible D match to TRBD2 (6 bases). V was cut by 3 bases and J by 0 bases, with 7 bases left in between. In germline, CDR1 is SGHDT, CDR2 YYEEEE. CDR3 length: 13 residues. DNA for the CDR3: TGTGCCAGCAGCTGGGACTTCTCCTACGAGCAGTACTTC. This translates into CASSWDFSYEQYF.

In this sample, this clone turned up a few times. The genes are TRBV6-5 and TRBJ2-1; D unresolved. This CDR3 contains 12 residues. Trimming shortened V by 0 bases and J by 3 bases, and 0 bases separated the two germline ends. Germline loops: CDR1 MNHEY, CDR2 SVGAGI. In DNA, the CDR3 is TGTGCCAGCAGTTACTCCTACAATGAGCAGTTCTTC. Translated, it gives CASSYSYNEQFF.

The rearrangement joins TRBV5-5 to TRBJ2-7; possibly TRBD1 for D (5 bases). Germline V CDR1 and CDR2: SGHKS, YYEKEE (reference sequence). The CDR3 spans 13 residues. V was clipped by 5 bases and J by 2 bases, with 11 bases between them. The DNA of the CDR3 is TGTGCCAGCAGTCGTGACAGCCCCTACGAGCAGTACGTC. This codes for CASSRDSPYEQYV.

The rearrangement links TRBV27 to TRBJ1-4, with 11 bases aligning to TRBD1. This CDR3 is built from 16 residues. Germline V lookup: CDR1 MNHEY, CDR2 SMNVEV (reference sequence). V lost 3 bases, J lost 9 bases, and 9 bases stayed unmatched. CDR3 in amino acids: CASSLDLRTGGQKLFF. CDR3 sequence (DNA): TGTGCCAGCAGTTTGGACCTGAGGACAGGGGGCCAAAAACTGTTTTTT.

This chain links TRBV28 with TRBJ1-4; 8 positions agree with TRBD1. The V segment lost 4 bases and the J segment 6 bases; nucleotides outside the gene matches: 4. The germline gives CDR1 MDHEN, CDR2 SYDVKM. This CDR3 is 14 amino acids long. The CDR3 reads CASSSQGAHEKLFF. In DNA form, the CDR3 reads TGTGCCAGCAGTTCGCAGGGGGCTCATGAAAAACTGTTTTTT.

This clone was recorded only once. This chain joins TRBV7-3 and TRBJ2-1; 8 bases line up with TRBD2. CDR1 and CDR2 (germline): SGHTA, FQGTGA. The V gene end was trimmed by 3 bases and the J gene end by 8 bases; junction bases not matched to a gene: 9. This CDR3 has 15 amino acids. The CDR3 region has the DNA TGTGCCAGCAGCTTTGAAGCGGGAGATCGGGATGAGCAGTTCTTC. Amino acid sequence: CASSFEAGDRDEQFF.

CDR3 sequence: CASSSPGGVLNSPLHF. The CDR3 nucleotides read TGTGCCAGCAGTTCCCCCGGGGGAGTCCTTAATTCACCCCTCCACTTT. The J gene is TRBJ1-6, the V gene TRBV27; TRBD1 is a possible D gene (5 bases). Looked up from germline, CDR1 is MNHEY and CDR2 is SMNVEV (reference sequence). This CDR3 region has 16 residues. Deletions cut 4 bases from V and 6 bases from J, with 16 bases between.

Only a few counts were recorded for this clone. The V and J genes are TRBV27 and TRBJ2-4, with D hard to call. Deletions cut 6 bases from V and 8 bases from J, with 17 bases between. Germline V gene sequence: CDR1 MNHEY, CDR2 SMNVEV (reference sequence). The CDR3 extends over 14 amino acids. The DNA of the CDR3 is TGTGCCAGCAGGGGTAGTCCTCATCGGGACATTCAGTACTTC. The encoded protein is CASRGSPHRDIQYF.

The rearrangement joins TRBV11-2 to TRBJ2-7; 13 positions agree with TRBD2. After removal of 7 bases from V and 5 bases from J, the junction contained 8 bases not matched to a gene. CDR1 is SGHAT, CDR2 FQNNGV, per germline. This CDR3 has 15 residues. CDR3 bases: TGTGCCAGCAACCTAGGGACTAGCGGGATCAACGAGCAGTACTTC. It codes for CASNLGTSGINEQYF.

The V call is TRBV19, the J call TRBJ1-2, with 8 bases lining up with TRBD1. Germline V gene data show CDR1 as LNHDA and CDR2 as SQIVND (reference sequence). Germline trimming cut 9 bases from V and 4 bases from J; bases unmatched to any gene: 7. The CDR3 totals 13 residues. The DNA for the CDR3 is TGTGCCAGCCGGGACAGGTCTTTCTATGGCTACACCTTC. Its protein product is CASRDRSFYGYTF.

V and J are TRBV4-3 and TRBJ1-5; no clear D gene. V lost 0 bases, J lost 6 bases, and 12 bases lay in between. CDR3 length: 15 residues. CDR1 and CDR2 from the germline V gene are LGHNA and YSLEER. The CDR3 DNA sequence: TGCGCCAGCAGCCAAGATGGAGGCAATCGTCAGCCCCAGCATTTT. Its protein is CASSQDGGNRQPQHF.

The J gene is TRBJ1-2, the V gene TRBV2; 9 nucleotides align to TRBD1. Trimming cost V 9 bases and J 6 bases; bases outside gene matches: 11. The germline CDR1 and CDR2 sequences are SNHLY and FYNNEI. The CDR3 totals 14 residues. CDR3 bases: TGTGCCAGTTTGAAGGACAGGGGAGGAGATGGCTACACCTTC. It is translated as CASLKDRGGDGYTF.

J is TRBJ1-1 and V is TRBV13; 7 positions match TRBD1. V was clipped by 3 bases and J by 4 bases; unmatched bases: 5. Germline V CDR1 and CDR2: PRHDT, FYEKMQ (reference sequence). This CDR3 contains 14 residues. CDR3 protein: CASSLGQRSTEAFF. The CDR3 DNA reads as TGTGCCAGCAGCTTGGGACAGCGGAGCACTGAAGCTTTCTTT.

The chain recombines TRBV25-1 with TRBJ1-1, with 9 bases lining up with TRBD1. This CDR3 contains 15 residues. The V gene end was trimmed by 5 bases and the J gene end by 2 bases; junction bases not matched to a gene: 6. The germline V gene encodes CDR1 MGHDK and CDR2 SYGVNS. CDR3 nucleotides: TGTGCCAGCAGTCCTTGGACAGGGGCCAACACTGAAGCTTTCTTT. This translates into CASSPWTGANTEAFF.

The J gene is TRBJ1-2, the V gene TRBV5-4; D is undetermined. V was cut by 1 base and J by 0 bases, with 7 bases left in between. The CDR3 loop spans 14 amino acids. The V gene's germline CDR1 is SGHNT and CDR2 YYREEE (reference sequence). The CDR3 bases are TGTGCCAGCAGCTTGAGAGGGACTAACTATGGCTACACCTTC. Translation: CASSLRGTNYGYTF.

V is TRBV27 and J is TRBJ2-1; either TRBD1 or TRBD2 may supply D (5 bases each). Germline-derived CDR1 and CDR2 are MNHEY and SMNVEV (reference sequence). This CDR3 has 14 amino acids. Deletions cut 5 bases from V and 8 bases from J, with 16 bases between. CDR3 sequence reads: CASSKTPRGDEQFF. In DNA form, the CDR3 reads TGTGCCAGCAGTAAGACCCCGAGGGGCGATGAGCAGTTCTTC.

Here the CDR3 reads CASSFDTYTEAFF. CDR3 in DNA: TGTGCCAGCAGCTTTGACACTTACACTGAAGCTTTCTTT. The chain recombines TRBV7-2 with TRBJ1-1; the D is unclear. The CDR3 sequence is 13 residues long. V was pared by 3 bases and J by 3 bases, with 8 bases between. The germline V gene encodes CDR1 SGHTA and CDR2 FQGNSA.